The 14 T cell receptor beta chains below all came from one sample that was sequenced in a study of cytomegalovirus exposure and HLA in healthy donors. The PCR made use of 60 Vbeta and 13 Jbeta primers. Only in-frame clones appear in the TCRdb table, and some are missing; sequencing was by immunoSEQ multiplex PCR. The sample holds about 59,000 clones, approximately 83% seen once. What was sequenced was PBMCs. The origin of the receptors is a human donor in good health.

This chain joins TRBV18 and TRBJ2-7; no clear D gene. The V end lost 3 bases, the J end lost 1 base, and 13 bases lay between the germline ends. This CDR3 is built from 15 residues. Germline CDR1 is KGHSH and CDR2 is LQKENI. CDR3 nucleotide sequence: TGTGCCAGCTCACCCGTCAGACAAGGTTCCTACGAGCAGTACTTC. This gives the protein CASSPVRQGSYEQYF.

The chain combines TRBV5-1 with TRBJ2-5; weak D call: TRBD1 (5 bases). Germline V gives CDR1 SGHRS, CDR2 YFSETQ. V was shortened by 5 bases and J by 4 bases, with 15 bases between the two germline ends. The CDR3 is 14 residues long. The CDR3 DNA sequence: TGCGCCAGCAGTAGACCAGGGAAAAGAGAGACCCAGTACTTC. It specifies CASSRPGKRETQYF.

This chain connects TRBV15 to TRBJ2-7; D is uncertain. Germline assignment: CDR1 LNHNV and CDR2 YYDKDF (reference sequence). This CDR3 has 14 residues. The ends were cut back, 1 base at V and 1 base at J, with 8 bases in the middle. CDR3 DNA sequence: TGTGCCACCAGCAGAGCTGAGAGTTCCTACGAGCAGTACTTC. It encodes CATSRAESSYEQYF.

The gene calls are TRBV28 and TRBJ2-7; the match to TRBD1 covers 8 bases. Germline values: CDR1 MDHEN, CDR2 SYDVKM. The CDR3 is 15 amino acids. Unmatched junction bases numbered 15, after V lost 6 bases and J lost 8 bases. In nucleotides, the CDR3 is TGTGCCAGCAGGGTGGACAGGGCGGCCTCATTAAAGCAGTACTTC. This codes for CASRVDRAASLKQYF.

The V and J genes are TRBV19 and TRBJ2-5; D is possibly TRBD1 (6 bases). V gave up 5 bases and J gave up 5 bases, with 12 bases separating them. CDR1 is LNHDA, CDR2 SQIVND, per germline (reference sequence). The CDR3 is 13 amino acids. Here the CDR3 DNA reads TGTGCCAGTAGTGCGCAGGGGTTCGAGACCCAGTACTTC. This gives the protein CASSAQGFETQYF.

This chain uses TRBV9 with TRBJ2-1; TRBD1 aligns across 7 bases. The CDR3 covers 14 residues. Germline V CDR1 and CDR2: SGDLS, YYNGEE. The V segment lost 4 bases and the J segment 10 bases; nucleotides outside the gene matches: 11. CDR3 nucleotide sequence: TGTGCCAGCAGCTTTCGAACAGGGGTCGGGGAGCAGTTCTTC. Amino acids: CASSFRTGVGEQFF.

With respect to this clone: A read error may produce the germline difference seen at one junction end. The chain combines TRBV7-9 with TRBJ2-6; D remains ambiguous. The CDR3 runs 13 residues. Germline CDR1 SEHNR, CDR2 FQNEAQ (reference sequence). CDR3 amino acids: CSSHRSGANVLTF. Here the CDR3 DNA reads TGTTCCAGCCATAGATCTGGGGCCAACGTCCTGACTTTC.

This clone was found a few times. The rearrangement links TRBV19 to TRBJ2-3; tentative D call: TRBD2 (6 bases). Deletions cut 8 bases from V and 2 bases from J, with 11 bases between. The CDR3 consists of 13 residues. Germline-derived CDR1 and CDR2 are LNHDA and SQIVND (reference sequence). As DNA, the CDR3 is TGTGCCAGTGGGGGAGGCTACACAGATACGCAGTATTTT. Protein sequence: CASGGGYTDTQYF.

This chain joins TRBV28 and TRBJ1-1; D might be TRBD1 (6 bases). V was pared by 4 bases and J by 3 bases, with 24 bases between. The CDR3 covers 18 residues. Germline V gene data show CDR1 as MDHEN and CDR2 as SYDVKM. This CDR3 reads CASSSLLTTFSGDTEAFF. CDR3 DNA: TGTGCCAGCAGTTCTCTCCTTACTACGTTCTCAGGGGACACTGAAGCTTTCTTT.

The CDR3 sequence: CASSFPGQGAIVYTF. Here the CDR3 DNA reads TGTGCCAGCAGCTTCCCGGGACAGGGGGCGATTGTCTACACCTTC. The chain couples TRBV7-2 to TRBJ1-2, with TRBD1 matching 12 bases. V dropped 3 bases and J dropped 10; count of bases not matched to a gene: 9. The CDR3 has 15 amino acids. Germline V gene lookup returns CDR1 SGHTA and CDR2 FQGNSA.

The chain joins TRBV19 to TRBJ2-1; the match to TRBD2 covers 11 bases. This CDR3 contains 15 residues. The V gene's germline CDR1 is LNHDA and CDR2 SQIVND (reference sequence). V lost 4 bases and J lost 9; bases outside the gene matches: 8. Written as DNA, the CDR3 is TGTGCCAGTAGTACCCAGCTACTAGCGGGAGTTGAGCAGTTCTTC. Amino acids: CASSTQLLAGVEQFF.

Details on this clone: Mismatch with germline at one junction end may stem from a read error. The V call is TRBV7-9, the J call TRBJ1-5; TRBD1 matches 7 bases. The CDR3 has 19 residues. Germline V gives CDR1 SEHNR, CDR2 FQNEAQ (reference sequence). CDR3 DNA sequence: TGTTCCAGCAGCTGCTTCCTCGACAGGGCCTTCTTGAGCAATCAGCCCCAGCATTTT. This translates into CSSSCFLDRAFLSNQPQHF.

V usage is TRBV6-6 and J usage is TRBJ2-7; D unclear. V was clipped by 2 bases and J by 2 bases, with 16 bases between them. Germline V CDR1 and CDR2: MNHNY, SVGAGI (reference sequence). This CDR3 is built from 16 residues. This chain's CDR3 is CASSYLTQTPPYEQYF. CDR3 DNA sequence: TGTGCCAGCAGTTACCTCACTCAGACACCACCCTACGAGCAGTACTTC.

This clone was observed a single time. V and J are TRBV4-1 and TRBJ1-5; maybe TRBD1 (5 bases). Trimming shortened V by 4 bases and J by 7 bases, and 11 bases separated the two germline ends. Germline lookup yields CDR1 MGHRA and CDR2 YSYEKL. CDR3 length: 13 residues. CDR3 sequence (DNA): TGCGCCAGCAGCCTCAGGGAGGGACAGCCCCAGCATTTT. Translated: CASSLREGQPQHF.